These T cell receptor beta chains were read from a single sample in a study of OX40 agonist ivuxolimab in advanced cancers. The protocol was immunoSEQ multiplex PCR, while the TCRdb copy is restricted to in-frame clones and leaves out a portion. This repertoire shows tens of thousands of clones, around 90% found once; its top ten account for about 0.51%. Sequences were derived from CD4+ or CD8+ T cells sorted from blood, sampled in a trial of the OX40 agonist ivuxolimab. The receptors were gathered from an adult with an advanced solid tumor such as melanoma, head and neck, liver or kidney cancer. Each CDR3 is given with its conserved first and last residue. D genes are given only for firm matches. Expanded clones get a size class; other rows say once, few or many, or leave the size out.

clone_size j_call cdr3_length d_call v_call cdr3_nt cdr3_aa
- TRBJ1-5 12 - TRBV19 TGTGCCAGTAGGCTGGGGGGTCAGCCCCAGCATTTT CASRLGGQPQHF
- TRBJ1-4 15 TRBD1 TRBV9 TGTGCCAGCAGCGTAGGGACAGGGATCGGTGAAAAACTGTTTTTT CASSVGTGIGEKLFF
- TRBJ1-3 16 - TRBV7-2 TGTGCCAGCAGCCCAACAATGGGGGGTACTGGAAACACCATATATTTT CASSPTMGGTGNTIYF
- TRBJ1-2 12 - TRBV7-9 TGTGCCAGCAGCTCGGGGACGGATGGCTACACCTTC CASSSGTDGYTF
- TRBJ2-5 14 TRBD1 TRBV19 TGTGCCAGTAGTACAACAGGGGTTACGGAGACCCAGTACTTC CASSTTGVTETQYF
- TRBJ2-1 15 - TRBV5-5 TGTGCCAGCAGCTTTACCGGGACCCGTGGGGATGAGCAGTTCTTC CASSFTGTRGDEQFF
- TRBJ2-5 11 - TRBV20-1 TGCAGTGCTAGTCCTCAAGAGACCCAGTACTTC CSASPQETQYF
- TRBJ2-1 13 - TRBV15 TGTGCCACCAGCAGAGATCAGAACAATGAGCAGTTCTTC CATSRDQNNEQFF
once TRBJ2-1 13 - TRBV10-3 TGTGCCACAAAAGGAGACTCCTACAATGAGCAGTTCTTC CATKGDSYNEQFF
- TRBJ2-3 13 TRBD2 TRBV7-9 TGTGCCAGCAGCCAGACGGGGGGGAATACGCAGTATTTT CASSQTGGNTQYF
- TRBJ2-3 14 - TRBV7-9 TGTGCCAGCAGCTTAGTCTCTGGGGGAGATACGCAGTATTTT CASSLVSGGDTQYF
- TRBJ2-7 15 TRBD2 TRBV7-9 TGTGCCAGCAGCGGTAGCGGGAGGGCCGCGGACGAGCAGTACTTC CASSGSGRAADEQYF
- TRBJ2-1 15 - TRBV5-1 TGCGCCAGCAGCTTGGCGGGAGAGGTCTACAATGAGCAGTTCTTC CASSLAGEVYNEQFF
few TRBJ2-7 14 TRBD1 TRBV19 TGTGCCAGTAGTTACGGACAGGGATACTACGAGCAGTACTTC CASSYGQGYYEQYF
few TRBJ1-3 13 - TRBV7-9 TGTGCCAGCAGCCCTGGGCCTGGAAACACCATATATTTT CASSPGPGNTIYF
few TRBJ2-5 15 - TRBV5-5 TGTGCCAGCAGCTTGGTCGGCAGAACCCAAGAGACCCAGTACTTC CASSLVGRTQETQYF
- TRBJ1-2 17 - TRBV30 TGTGCCTGGACTCCGGGTCAGGGGACGACTCCTAACTATGGCTACACCTTC CAWTPGQGTTPNYGYTF
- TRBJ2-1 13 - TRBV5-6 TGTGCCAGCAGCTTGGGTGGGAGCAATGAGCAGTTCTTC CASSLGGSNEQFF
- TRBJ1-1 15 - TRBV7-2 TGTGCCAGCAGCTTAGGGCGGCTCATGAACACTGAAGCTTTCTTT CASSLGRLMNTEAFF
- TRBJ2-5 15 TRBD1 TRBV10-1 TGCGCCAGCAGTGAGTTGGGACAGGGAACGGAGACCCAGTACTTC CASSELGQGTETQYF